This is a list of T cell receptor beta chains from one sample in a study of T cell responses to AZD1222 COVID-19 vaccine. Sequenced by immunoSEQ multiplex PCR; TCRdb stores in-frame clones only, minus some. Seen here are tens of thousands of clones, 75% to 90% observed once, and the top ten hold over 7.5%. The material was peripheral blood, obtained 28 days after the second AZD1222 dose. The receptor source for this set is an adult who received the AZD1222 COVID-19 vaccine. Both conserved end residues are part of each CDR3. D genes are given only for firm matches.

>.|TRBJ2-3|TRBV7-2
CASSLGPSSTDTQYF
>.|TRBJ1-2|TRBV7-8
CASSLGAGTNYGYTF
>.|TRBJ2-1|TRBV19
CASPPGQYNEQFF
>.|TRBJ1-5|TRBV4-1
CASSQERAGRLFQHF
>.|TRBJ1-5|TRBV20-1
CSASSLGVGNQPQHF
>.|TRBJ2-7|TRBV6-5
CASSYDRGSYEQYF
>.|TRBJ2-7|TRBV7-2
CASSSGSFRTYEQYF
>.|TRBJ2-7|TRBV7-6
CASSLADGYEQYF
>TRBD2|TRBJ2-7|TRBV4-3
CASSQDNGGVSYEQYF
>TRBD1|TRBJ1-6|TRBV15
CATSRDGQGHSPLHF
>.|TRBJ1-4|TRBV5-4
CASSVGGASQRRVNEKLFF
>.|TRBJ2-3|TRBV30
CAWNRDGADTQYF